Below, 5 T cell receptor beta chains from the same sample are listed, as sequenced in a study of cytomegalovirus exposure and HLA in healthy donors. PCR amplification relied on 60 Vbeta primers (plus 13 Jbeta primers). Using immunoSEQ multiplex PCR, the repertoire was profiled, and TCRdb retains in-frame clones only, with some absent. This sample has 100,000 to 120,000 clones, with around 74% found just once. The sample taken for sequencing was PBMCs. The receptor set was obtained from a middle-aged man in good health and CMV-seronegative.

This chain joins TRBV4-1 and TRBJ2-1; TRBD2 is a possible D gene (6 bases). The V and J ends lost 0 bases and 3 bases respectively, with 9 bases between them. The germline gives CDR1 MGHRA, CDR2 YSYEKL. The CDR3 is made up of 15 amino acids. CDR3 DNA sequence: TGCGCCAGCAGCCAAGATAATAGCGGCTACAATGAGCAGTTCTTC. This gives the protein CASSQDNSGYNEQFF.

This chain connects TRBV11-2 to TRBJ1-2; a possible D gene is TRBD1 (6 bases). The V end lost 5 bases, the J end lost 0 bases, and 13 bases lay between the germline ends. In germline, CDR1 is SGHAT, CDR2 FQNNGV. The CDR3 length is 15 residues. This CDR3 reads CASSETGRTNYGYTF. For the CDR3, the DNA is TGTGCCAGCAGCGAAACAGGGCGAACTAACTATGGCTACACCTTC.

A remark on this clone: The limits of the CDR3 on the DNA are not certain, so only TCRdb's listed CDR3 is given. V is TRBV2 and J is TRBJ2-2; the DNA was not used to check the table's D call, TRBD1. The V gene's germline CDR1 is SNHLY and CDR2 FYNNEI. The CDR3 sequence runs 17 residues, both termini included. This chain's CDR3 is CASKIRDRGSTPGSCFF.

CDR3 coding DNA: TGTGCCACTTCCACGGGGGTGGTCGCTGGCTACACCTTC. Protein product: CATSTGVVAGYTF. The gene calls are TRBV19 and TRBJ1-2, with a tentative D call TRBD1 (5 bases). Germline V CDR1 and CDR2: LNHDA, SQIVND (reference sequence). Trimming stripped 10 bases from V and 7 bases from J, with 19 bases between. This CDR3 is 13 amino acids long. Drawing the rest from reference TRBV19 and TRBJ1-2, the complete variable domain is DGGITQSPKYLFRKEGQNVTLSCEQNLNHDAMYWYRQDPGQGLRLIYYSQIVNDFQKGDIAEGYSVSREKKESFPLTVTSAQKNPTAFYLCATSTGVVAGYTFGSGTRLTVV.

This clone was recorded a few times. This chain connects TRBV10-2 to TRBJ2-2, with a tentative D call TRBD2 (6 bases). This CDR3 comprises 15 residues. Germline V gene lookup returns CDR1 WSHSY and CDR2 SAAADI. The V and J ends lost 4 bases and 1 base respectively, with 10 bases between them. The CDR3 spells CASSVEGWNTGELFF. The CDR3 nucleotides read TGCGCCAGCAGTGTGGAGGGCTGGAACACCGGGGAGCTGTTTTTT.